This TCR beta chain originates from a study of T cell changes during pregnancy in multiple sclerosis. The germline CDR1 and CDR2 sequences are SGHDT and YYEEEE. The CDR3 totals 16 residues. Trimming cost V 9 bases and J 0 bases, with 19 bases left between them. Clones were read by immunoSEQ multiplex PCR, and TCRdb kept only the in-frame ones, dropping some. The sample shows about 81,000 clones, around 95% of them seen only once. This clone has a single count. The sequencing here drew on peripheral blood, taken in the third trimester of pregnancy. V gene TRBV5-6 combines with J gene TRBJ2-1, with a possible D match to TRBD1 (6 bases). The TCR originated in a female donor in good health, enrolled as a control in a pregnancy study. CDR3 amino acids: CANSPQGGSSYNEQFF. CDR3 bases: TGTGCCAACAGTCCCCAAGGGGGAAGCTCCTACAATGAGCAGTTCTTC.